This paragraph covers one T cell receptor (beta chain) sequence. This specimen belongs to a study of blood T cell repertoires in COVID-19. About the study: Some COVID-19 samples were acute and others convalescent; all came from the United States, Italy and Spain. Sample material is recorded as cDNA or gDNA derived from T cells, B-cell-depleted T cells, or PBMCs.

The data were produced by immunoSEQ multiplex PCR, yet TCRdb's version contains in-frame clones alone and is incomplete. The profile shows approximately 52,000 clones, roughly nine tenths of them singletons. With 3 bases clipped from V and 5 bases from J, the junction kept 13 bases outside the gene matches. The CDR3 loop spans 18 amino acids. CDR1 GTSNPN and CDR2 SVGIG come from the germline V gene (reference sequence). V usage is TRBV30 and J usage is TRBJ2-7, with TRBD2 identical over 16 bases. Sequences were obtained from peripheral blood. The receptor's source is a man aged 60 to 69 with active COVID-19. The CDR3, as DNA: TGTGCCTGGAGATATCCGGGACTAGCGGGAGGGCTTTACCACGAGCAGTACTTC. This encodes CAWRYPGLAGGLYHEQYF.